There are a few counts of the clone carrying this TCR beta chain. Researchers tagged individual cDNA molecules with unique molecular identifiers. TCRdb reanalysed the 5' RACE reads using MiXCR and keeps one entry per CDR3 protein. The data hold over 95,000 distinct CDR3 sequences, with roughly 15% observed a single time. These data originate in a study of early T cells in non-severe SARS-CoV-2 infection. About the study: The input, bulk RNA from unsorted whole blood, was sequenced, and chains were unpaired.

The V end lost 4 bases, the J end lost 4 bases, and 8 bases lay between the germline ends. CDR1 is SQVTM, CDR2 ANQGSEA, per germline. The CDR3 is 12 residues long. The rearrangement joins TRBV29-1 to TRBJ2-1; D is perhaps TRBD2 (5 bases). Material: whole blood. The receptor comes from an adult who was a healthcare worker with PCR-confirmed SARS-CoV-2 infection or an uninfected control (not recorded which). CDR3: CSVGESYNEQFF. In nucleotides, the CDR3 is TGCAGCGTTGGGGAGAGTTACAATGAGCAGTTCTTC.